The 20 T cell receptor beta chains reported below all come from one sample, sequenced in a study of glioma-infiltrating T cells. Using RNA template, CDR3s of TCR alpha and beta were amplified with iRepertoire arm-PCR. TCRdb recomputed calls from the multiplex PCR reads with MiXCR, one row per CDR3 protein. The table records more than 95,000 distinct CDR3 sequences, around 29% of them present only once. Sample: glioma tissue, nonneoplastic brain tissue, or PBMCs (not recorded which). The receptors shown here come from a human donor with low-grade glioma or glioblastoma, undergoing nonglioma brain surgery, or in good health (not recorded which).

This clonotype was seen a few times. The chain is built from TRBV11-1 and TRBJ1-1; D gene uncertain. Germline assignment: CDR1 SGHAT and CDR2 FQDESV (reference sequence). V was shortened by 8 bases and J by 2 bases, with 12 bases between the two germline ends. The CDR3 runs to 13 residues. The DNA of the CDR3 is TGTGCCAGCGCCATGACTTCCAACACTGAAGCTTTCTTT. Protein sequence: CASAMTSNTEAFF.

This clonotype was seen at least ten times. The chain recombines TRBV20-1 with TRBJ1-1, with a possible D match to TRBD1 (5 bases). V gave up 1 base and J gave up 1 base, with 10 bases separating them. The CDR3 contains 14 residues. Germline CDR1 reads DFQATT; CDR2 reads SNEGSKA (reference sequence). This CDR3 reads CSARATTANTEAFF. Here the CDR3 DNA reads TGCAGTGCTAGAGCCACGACAGCGAACACTGAAGCTTTCTTT.

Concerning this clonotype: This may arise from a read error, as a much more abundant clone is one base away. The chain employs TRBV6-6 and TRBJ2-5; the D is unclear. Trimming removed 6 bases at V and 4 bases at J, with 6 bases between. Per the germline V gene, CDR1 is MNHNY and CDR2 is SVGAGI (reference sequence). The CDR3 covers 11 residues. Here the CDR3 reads CASRARETQYF. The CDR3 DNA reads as TGTGCCAGCAGGGCTAGAGAGACCCAGTACTTC.

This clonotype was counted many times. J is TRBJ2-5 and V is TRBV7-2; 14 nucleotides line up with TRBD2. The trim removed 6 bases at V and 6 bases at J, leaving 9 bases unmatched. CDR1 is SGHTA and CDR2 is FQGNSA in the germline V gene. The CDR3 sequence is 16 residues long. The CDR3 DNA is TGTGCCAGCAGTCATGGACTAGCGGGGGGAATAAAGACCCAGTACTTC. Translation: CASSHGLAGGIKTQYF.

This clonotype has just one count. The CDR3, as DNA: TGTGTTAGCAGTCTACAGCCCCATTACGGGACCCAGCATTTT. Translating gives CVSSLQPHYGTQHF. This chain joins TRBV27 and TRBJ1-5; D is uncertain. There are 14 residues in the CDR3. From germline, CDR1 is MNHEY and CDR2 SMNVEV (reference sequence).

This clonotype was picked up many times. This CDR3 is CASRPSINHRLFRIREQFF. The CDR3 nucleotides are TGTGCCAGCAGGCCCTCCATTAACCACAGGTTATTCCGGATAAGGGAGCAGTTCTTC. The chain combines TRBV6-2 or TRBV6-3 with TRBJ2-1; D perhaps matches TRBD1 (5 bases). The length of the CDR3 is 19 residues. Between the trimmed V and J ends, which lost 6 bases and 10 bases, there was a span of 34 bases. Germline V gene sequence: CDR1 MNHEY, CDR2 SVGEGT.

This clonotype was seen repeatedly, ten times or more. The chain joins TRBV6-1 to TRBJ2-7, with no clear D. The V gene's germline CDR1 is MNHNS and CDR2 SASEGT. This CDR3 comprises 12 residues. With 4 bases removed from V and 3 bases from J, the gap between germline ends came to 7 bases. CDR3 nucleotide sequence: TGTGCCAGCAGTGGGGCCAGCTACGAGCAGTACTTC. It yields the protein CASSGASYEQYF.

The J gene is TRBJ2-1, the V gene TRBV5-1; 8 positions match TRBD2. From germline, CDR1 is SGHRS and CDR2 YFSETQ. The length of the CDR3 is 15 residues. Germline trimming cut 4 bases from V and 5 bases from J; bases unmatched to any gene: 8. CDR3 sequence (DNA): TGCGCCAGCAGCCAACGGACTAGCTGGGACAATGAGCAGTTCTTC. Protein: CASSQRTSWDNEQFF.

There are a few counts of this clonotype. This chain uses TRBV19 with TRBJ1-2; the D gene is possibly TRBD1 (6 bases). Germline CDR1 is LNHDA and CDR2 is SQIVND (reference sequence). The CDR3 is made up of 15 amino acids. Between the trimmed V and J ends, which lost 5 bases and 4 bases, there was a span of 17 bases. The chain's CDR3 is CASSSSPTGTYGYTF. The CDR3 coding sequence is TGTGCCAGTAGTTCTTCCCCGACAGGAACCTATGGCTACACCTTC.

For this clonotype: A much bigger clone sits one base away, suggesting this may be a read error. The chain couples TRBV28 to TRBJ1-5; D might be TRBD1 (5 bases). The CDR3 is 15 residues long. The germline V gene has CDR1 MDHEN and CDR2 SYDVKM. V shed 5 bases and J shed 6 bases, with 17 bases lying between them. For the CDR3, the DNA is TGTGCCAGCAGTGCCAACTGGGGGGGAGGTCAGCCCCAGCATTTT. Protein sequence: CASSANWGGGQPQHF.

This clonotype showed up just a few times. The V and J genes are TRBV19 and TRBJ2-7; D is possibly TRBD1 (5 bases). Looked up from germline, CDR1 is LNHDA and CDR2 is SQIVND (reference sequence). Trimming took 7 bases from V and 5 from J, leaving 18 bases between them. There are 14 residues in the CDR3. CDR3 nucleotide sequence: TGTGCCAGTAACTTACCCGGGTCGACAGACGAGCAGTACTTC. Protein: CASNLPGSTDEQYF. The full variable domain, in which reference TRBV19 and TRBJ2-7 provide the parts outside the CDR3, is DGGITQSPKYLFRKEGQNVTLSCEQNLNHDAMYWYRQDPGQGLRLIYYSQIVNDFQKGDIAEGYSVSREKKESFPLTVTSAQKNPTAFYLCASNLPGSTDEQYFGPGTRLTVT.

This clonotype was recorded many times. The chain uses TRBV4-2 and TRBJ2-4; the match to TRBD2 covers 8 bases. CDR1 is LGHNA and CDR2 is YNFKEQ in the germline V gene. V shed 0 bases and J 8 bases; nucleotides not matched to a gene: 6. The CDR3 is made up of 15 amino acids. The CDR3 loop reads CASSQEVTGGYIQYF. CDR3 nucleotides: TGTGCCAGCAGCCAAGAAGTGACGGGGGGGTACATTCAGTACTTC.

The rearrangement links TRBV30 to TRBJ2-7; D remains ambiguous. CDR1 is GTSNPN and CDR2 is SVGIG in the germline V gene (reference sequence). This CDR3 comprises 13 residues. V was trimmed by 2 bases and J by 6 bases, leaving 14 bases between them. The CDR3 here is CAWSPGELREQYF. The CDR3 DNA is TGTGCCTGGAGTCCAGGAGAACTACGCGAGCAGTACTTC.

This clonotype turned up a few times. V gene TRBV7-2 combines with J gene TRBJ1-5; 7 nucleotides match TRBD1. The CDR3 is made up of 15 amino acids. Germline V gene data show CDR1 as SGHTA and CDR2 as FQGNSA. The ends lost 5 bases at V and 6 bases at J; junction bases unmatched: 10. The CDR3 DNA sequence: TGTGCCAGCAGCATCACACAGGGGCGGACTCAGCCCCAGCATTTT. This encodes CASSITQGRTQPQHF.

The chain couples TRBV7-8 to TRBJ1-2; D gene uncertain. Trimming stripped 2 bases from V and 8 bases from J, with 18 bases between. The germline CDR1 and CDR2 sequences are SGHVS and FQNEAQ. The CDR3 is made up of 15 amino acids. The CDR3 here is CASSLIRVGLGGYTF. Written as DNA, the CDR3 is TGTGCCAGCAGCTTAATAAGGGTCGGGCTGGGGGGCTACACCTTC.

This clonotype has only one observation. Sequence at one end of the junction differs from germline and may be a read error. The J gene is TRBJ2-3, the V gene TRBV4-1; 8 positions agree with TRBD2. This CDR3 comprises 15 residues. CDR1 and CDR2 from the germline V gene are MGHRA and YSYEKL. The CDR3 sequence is CASSQEGAGEDTEYF. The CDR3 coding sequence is TGCGCCAGCAGCCAAGAAGGAGCGGGGGAAGATACGGAGTATTTT.

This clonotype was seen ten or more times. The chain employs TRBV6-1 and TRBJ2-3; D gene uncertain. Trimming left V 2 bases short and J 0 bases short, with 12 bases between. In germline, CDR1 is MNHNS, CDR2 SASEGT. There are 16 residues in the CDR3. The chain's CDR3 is CASSERAYLSTDTQYF. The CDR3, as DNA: TGTGCCAGCAGTGAAAGGGCATACCTTAGCACAGATACGCAGTATTTT.

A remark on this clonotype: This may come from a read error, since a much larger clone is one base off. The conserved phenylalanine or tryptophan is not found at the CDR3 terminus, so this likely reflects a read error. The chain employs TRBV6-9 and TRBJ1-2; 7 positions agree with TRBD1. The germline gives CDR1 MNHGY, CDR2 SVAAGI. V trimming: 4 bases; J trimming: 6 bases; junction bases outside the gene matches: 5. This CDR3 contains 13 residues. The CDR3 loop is CASSSGTANGYTL. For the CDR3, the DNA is TGTGCCAGCAGTTCCGGGACAGCAAATGGCTACACCCTC.

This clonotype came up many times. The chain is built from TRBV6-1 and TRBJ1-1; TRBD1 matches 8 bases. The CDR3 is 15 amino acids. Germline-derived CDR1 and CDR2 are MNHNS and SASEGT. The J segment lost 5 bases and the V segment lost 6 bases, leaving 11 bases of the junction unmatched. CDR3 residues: CASRYSTGGGTEAFF. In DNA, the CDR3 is TGTGCCAGCAGGTACAGTACAGGGGGAGGTACTGAAGCTTTCTTT.

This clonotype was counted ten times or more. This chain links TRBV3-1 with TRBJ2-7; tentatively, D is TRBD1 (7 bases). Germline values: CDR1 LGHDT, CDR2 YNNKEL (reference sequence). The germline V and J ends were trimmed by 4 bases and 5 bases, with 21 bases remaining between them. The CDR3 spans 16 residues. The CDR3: CASSPLRQGPGDEQYF. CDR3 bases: TGTGCCAGCAGCCCACTCCGACAGGGTCCGGGGGACGAGCAGTACTTC.